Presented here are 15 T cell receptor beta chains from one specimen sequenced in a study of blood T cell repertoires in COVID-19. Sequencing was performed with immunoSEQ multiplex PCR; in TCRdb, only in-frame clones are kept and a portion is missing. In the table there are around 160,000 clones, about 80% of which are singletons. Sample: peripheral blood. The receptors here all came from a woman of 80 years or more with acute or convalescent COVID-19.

The CDR3 DNA is TGTGCCAGCAGGGACGACAGGATCTCTGGGGCCAACGTCCTGACTTTC. Its translation: CASRDDRISGANVLTF. The J gene is TRBJ2-6, the V gene TRBV7-9, with D perhaps matching TRBD1 (6 bases). V lost 6 bases and J 0 bases, leaving 12 bases between the germline ends. The CDR3 contains 16 residues. Germline assignment: CDR1 SEHNR and CDR2 FQNEAQ (reference sequence).

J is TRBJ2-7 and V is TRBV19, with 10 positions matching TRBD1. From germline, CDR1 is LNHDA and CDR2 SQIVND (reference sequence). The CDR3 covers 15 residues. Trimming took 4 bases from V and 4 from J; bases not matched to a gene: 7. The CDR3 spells CASSTPGQGSYEQYF. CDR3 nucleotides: TGTGCCAGTAGTACACCGGGACAGGGGTCGTACGAGCAGTACTTC. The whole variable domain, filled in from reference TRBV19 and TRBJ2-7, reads DGGITQSPKYLFRKEGQNVTLSCEQNLNHDAMYWYRQDPGQGLRLIYYSQIVNDFQKGDIAEGYSVSREKKESFPLTVTSAQKNPTAFYLCASSTPGQGSYEQYFGPGTRLTVT.

The CDR3 region is CASSAPLGQGSSYNEQFF. Here the CDR3 DNA reads TGTGCCAGCAGTGCCCCCCTCGGACAGGGGAGCTCCTACAATGAGCAGTTCTTC. V is TRBV28 and J is TRBJ2-1; 9 bases map to TRBD1. The CDR3 length is 18 residues. Losses at the gene ends were 5 bases for V and 0 bases for J; bases not matched to a gene: 11. CDR1 and CDR2 from the germline V gene are MDHEN and SYDVKM.

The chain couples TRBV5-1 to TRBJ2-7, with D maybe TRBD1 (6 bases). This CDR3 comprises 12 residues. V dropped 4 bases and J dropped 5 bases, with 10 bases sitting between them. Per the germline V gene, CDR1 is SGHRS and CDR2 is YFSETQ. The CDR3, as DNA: TGCGCCAGCAGCCCGGGACACGACGAGCAGTACTTC. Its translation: CASSPGHDEQYF.

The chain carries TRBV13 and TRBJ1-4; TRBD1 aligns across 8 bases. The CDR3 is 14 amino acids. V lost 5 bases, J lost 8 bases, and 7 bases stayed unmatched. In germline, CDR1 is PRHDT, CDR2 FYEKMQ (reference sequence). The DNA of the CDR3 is TGTGCCAGCAGCAAGACAGGGGTATGGGAAAAACTGTTTTTT. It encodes CASSKTGVWEKLFF.

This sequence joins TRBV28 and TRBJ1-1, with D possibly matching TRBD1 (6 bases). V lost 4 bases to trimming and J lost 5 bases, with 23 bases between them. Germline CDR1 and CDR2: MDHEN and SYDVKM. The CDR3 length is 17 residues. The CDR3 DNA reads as TGTGCCAGCAGTTCTCACATCCGGGACGGGGGGCAGACTGAAGCTTTCTTT. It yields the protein CASSSHIRDGGQTEAFF.

The CDR3 coding sequence is TGTGCCAGCACCCCATTCGGTAGCGGGAGCGGTCATGAGCAGTTCTTC. Translated, it gives CASTPFGSGSGHEQFF. V gene TRBV3-1 (or the pseudogene TRBV3-2) combines with J gene TRBJ2-1; 9 nucleotides align to TRBD2. The V segment lost 7 bases and the J segment 8 bases; nucleotides outside the gene matches: 15. Per germline, CDR1 LGHDT and CDR2 YNNKEL (reference sequence). The CDR3 spans 16 residues.

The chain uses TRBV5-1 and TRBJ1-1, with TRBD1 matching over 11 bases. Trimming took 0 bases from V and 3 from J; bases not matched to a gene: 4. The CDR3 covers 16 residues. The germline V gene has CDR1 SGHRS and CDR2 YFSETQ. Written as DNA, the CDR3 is TGCGCCAGCAGCTTGGGGACAGGGGGCGCGGACACTGAAGCTTTCTTT. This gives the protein CASSLGTGGADTEAFF.

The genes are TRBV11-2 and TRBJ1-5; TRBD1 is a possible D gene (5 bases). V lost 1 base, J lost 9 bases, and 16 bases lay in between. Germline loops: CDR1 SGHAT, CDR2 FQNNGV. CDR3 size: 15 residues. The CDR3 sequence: CASSLGTGPQGPQHF. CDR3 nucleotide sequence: TGTGCCAGCAGCTTAGGAACAGGACCTCAAGGGCCCCAGCATTTT.

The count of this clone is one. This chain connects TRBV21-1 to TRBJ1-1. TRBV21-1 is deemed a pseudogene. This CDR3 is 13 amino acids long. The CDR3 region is CASSLPLSTEAFF. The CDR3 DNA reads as TGTGCCAGCAGCCTTCCGCTGAGCACTGAAGCTTTCTTT.

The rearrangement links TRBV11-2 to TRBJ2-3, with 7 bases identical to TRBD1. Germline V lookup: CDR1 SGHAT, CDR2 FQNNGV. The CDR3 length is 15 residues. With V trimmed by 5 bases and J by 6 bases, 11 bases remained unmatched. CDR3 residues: CASSKGTAGWDTQYF. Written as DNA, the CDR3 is TGTGCCAGCAGCAAAGGGACAGCAGGGTGGGATACGCAGTATTTT.

The CDR3 is CAISEVTGGADTQYF. The CDR3 DNA reads as TGTGCCATCAGTGAGGTAACGGGGGGTGCAGATACGCAGTATTTT. The chain links TRBV10-3 to TRBJ2-3; 7 nucleotides line up with TRBD2. The germline V gene encodes CDR1 ENHRY and CDR2 SYGVKD. There are 15 residues in the CDR3. V lost 2 bases, J lost 4 bases, and 6 bases stayed unmatched.

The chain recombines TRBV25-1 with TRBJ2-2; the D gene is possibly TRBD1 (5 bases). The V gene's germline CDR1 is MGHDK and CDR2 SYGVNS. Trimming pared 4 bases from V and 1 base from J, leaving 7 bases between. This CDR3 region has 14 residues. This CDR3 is CASSARGNTGELFF. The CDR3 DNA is TGTGCCAGCAGTGCTAGGGGGAACACCGGGGAGCTGTTTTTT.

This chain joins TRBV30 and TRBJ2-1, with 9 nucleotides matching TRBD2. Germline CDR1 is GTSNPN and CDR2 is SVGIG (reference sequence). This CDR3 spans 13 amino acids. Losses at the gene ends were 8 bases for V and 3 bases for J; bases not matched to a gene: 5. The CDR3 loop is CAGASGVYNEQFF. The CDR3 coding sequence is TGTGCCGGAGCTAGCGGGGTCTACAATGAGCAGTTCTTC.

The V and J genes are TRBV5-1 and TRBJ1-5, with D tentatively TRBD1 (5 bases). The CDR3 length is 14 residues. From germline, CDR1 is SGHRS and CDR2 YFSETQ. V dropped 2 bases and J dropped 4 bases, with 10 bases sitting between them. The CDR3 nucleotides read TGCGCCAGCAGCTTAGGTGGACAAAATCAGCCCCAGCATTTT. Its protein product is CASSLGGQNQPQHF.